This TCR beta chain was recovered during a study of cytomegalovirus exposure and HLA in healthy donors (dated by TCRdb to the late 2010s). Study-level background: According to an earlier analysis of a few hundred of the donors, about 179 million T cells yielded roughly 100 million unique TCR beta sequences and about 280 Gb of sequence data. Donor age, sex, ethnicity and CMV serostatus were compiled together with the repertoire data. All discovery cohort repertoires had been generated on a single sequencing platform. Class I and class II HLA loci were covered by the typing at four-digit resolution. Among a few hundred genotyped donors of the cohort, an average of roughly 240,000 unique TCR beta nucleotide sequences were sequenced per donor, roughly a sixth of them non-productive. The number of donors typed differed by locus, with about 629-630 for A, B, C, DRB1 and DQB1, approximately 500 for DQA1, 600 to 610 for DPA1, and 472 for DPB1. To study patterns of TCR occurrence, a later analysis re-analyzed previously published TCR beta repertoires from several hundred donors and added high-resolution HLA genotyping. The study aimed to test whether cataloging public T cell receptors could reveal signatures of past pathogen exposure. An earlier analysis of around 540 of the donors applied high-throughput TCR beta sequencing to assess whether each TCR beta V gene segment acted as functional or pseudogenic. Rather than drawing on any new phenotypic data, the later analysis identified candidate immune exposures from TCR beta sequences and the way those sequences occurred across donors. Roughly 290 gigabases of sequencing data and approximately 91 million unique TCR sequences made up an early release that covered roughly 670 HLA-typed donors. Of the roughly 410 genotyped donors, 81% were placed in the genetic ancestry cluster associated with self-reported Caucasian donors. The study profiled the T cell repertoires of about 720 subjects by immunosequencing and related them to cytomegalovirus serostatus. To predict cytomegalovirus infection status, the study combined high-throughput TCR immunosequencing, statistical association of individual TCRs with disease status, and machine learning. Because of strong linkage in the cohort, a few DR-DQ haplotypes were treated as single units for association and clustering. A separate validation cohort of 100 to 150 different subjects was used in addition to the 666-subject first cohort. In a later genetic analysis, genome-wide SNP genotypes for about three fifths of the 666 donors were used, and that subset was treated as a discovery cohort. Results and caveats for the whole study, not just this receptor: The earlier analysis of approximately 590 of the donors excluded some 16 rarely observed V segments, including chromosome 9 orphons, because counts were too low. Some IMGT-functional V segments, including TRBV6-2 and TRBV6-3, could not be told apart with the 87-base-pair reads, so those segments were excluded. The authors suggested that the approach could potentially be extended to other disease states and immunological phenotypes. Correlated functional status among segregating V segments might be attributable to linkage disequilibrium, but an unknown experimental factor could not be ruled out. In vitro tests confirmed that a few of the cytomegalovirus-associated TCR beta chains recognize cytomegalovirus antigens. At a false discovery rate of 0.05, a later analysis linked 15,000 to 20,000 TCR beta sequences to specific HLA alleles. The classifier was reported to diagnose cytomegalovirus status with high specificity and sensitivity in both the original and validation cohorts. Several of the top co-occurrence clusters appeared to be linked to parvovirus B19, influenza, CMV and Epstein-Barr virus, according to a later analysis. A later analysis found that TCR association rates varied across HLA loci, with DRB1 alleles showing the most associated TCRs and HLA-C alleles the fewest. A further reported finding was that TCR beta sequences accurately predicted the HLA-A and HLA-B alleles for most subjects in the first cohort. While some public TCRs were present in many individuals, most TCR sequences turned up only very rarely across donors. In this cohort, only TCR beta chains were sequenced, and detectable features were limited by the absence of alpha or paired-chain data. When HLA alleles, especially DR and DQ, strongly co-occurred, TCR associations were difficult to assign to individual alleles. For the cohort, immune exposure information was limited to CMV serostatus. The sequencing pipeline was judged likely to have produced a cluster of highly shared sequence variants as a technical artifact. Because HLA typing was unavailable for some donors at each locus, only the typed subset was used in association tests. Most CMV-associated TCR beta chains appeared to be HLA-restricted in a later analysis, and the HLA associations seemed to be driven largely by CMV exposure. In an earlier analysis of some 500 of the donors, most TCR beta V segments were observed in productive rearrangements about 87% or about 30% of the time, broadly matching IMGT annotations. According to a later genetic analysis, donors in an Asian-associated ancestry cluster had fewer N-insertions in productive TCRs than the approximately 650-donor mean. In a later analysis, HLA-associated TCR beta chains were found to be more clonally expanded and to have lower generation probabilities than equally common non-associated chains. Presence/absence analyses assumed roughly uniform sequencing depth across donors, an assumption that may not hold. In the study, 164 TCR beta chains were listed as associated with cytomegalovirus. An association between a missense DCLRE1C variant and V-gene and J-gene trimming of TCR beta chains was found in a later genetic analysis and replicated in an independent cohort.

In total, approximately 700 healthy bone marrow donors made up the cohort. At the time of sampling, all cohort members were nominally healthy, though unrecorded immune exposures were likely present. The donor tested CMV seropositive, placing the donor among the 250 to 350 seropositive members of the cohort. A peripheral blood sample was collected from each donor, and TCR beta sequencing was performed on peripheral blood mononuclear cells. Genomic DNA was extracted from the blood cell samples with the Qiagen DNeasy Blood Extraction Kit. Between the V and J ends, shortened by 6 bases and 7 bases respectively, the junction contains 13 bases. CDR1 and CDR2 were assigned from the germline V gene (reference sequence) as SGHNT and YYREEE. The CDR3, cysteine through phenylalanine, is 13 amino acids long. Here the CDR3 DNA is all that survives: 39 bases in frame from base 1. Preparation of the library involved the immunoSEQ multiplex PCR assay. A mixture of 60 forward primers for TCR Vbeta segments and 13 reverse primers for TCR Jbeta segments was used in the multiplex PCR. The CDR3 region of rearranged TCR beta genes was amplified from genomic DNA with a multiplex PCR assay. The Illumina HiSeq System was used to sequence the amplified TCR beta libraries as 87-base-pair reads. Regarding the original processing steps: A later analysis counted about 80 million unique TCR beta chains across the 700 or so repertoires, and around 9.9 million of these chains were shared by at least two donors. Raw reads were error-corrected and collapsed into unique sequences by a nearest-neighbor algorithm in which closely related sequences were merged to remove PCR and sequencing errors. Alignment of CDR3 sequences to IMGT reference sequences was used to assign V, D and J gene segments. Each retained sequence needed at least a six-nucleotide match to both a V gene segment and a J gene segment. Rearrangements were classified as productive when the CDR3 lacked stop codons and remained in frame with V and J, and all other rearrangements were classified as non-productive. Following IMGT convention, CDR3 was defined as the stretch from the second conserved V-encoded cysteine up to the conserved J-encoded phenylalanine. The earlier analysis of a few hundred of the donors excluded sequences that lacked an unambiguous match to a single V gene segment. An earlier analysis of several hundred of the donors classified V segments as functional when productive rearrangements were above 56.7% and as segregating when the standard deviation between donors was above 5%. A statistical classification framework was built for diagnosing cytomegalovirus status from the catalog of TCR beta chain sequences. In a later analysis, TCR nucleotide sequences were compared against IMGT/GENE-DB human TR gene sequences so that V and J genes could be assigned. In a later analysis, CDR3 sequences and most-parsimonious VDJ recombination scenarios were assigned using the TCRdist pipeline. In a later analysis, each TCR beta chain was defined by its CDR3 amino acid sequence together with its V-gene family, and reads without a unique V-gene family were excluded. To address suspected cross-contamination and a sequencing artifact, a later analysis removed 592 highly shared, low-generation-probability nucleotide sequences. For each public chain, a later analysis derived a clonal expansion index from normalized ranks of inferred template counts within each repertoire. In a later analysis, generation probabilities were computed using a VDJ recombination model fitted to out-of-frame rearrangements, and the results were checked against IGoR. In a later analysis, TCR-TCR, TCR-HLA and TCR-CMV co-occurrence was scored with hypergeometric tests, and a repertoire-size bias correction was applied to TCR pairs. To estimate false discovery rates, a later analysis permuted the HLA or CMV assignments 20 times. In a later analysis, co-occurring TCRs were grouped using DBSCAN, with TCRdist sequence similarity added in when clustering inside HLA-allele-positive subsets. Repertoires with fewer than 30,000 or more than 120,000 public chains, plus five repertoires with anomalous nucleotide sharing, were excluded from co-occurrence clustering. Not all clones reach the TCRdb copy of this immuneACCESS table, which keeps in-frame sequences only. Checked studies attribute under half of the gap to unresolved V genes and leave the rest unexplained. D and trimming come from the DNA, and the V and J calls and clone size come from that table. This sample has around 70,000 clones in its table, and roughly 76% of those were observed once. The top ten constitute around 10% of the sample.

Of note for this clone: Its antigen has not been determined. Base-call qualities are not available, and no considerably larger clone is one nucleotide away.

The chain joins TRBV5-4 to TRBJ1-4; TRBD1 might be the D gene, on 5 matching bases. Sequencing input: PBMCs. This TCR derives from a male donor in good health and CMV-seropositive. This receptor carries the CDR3 CASTSGGAEKLFF. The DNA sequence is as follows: TGTGCCAGCACCTCGGGAGGGGCTGAAAAACTGTTTTTT.